Each of the 8 T cell receptor beta chains below was sequenced from the same sample in a study of blood T cell repertoires in COVID-19. Only in-frame clones appear in the TCRdb table, and some are missing; sequencing was by immunoSEQ multiplex PCR. The sample consists of under 300,000 clones, over 80% of them appearing once. Material: peripheral blood. All receptors derive from a man in his thirties or forties who had recovered from COVID-19.

The J gene is TRBJ2-1, the V gene TRBV7-9; possibly TRBD1 for D (7 bases). CDR3 length: 14 residues. Germline V gene lookup returns CDR1 SEHNR and CDR2 FQNEAQ (reference sequence). The germline V and J ends were trimmed by 3 bases and 6 bases, with 12 bases remaining between them. DNA for the CDR3: TGTGCCAGCAGCTTCTCAGGGGGGCCCAATGAGCAGTTCTTC. This encodes CASSFSGGPNEQFF.

The chain uses TRBV29-1 and TRBJ2-5; D is unclear. V dropped 3 bases and J dropped 7 bases, with 15 bases sitting between them. Looked up from germline, CDR1 is SQVTM and CDR2 is ANQGSEA. The CDR3 loop spans 13 amino acids. CDR3 residues: CSVEHAIPGTQYF. Written as DNA, the CDR3 is TGCAGCGTTGAGCATGCGATCCCCGGGACCCAGTACTTC.

The chain links TRBV5-6 to TRBJ1-4, with a possible D match to TRBD1 (5 bases). The CDR3 is 14 residues long. V dropped 5 bases and J dropped 8 bases, with 16 bases sitting between them. In germline, CDR1 is SGHDT, CDR2 YYEEEE. The CDR3 loop reads CASSLSSYREKLFF. The CDR3 DNA is TGTGCCAGCAGTTTATCGTCTTACAGGGAAAAACTGTTTTTT.

The V call is TRBV4-1, the J call TRBJ2-3, with TRBD2 matching 9 bases. Germline V CDR1 and CDR2: MGHRA, YSYEKL. This CDR3 region has 17 residues. The J segment lost 7 bases and the V segment lost 2 bases, leaving 13 bases of the junction unmatched. CDR3 sequence reads: CASSQSGQAGGPHTQYF. As DNA, the CDR3 is TGCGCCAGCAGCCAAAGTGGCCAAGCGGGGGGCCCCCATACGCAGTATTTT.

Concerning this clone itself: This sample includes further DNA sequences coding for the same CDR3. The chain is built from TRBV28 and TRBJ1-2; unclear D gene. The germline CDR1 and CDR2 sequences are MDHEN and SYDVKM. Trimming stripped 8 bases from V and 5 bases from J, with 9 bases between. This CDR3 comprises 11 residues. The CDR3 sequence: CASSLEYGYTF. The CDR3, as DNA: TGTGCCAGCTCTCTAGAATATGGCTACACCTTC.

This chain connects TRBV7-9 to TRBJ1-1, with D possibly matching TRBD1 (6 bases). Germline V gene data show CDR1 as SEHNR and CDR2 as FQNEAQ (reference sequence). The V end lost 5 bases, the J end lost 3 bases, and 10 bases lay between the germline ends. The CDR3 has 13 residues. The CDR3 protein is CASSRDIYTEAFF. The CDR3 coding sequence is TGTGCCAGCAGCCGGGACATTTACACTGAAGCTTTCTTT.

This sequence joins TRBV5-4 and TRBJ2-3; D perhaps matches TRBD2 (6 bases). Germline CDR1 SGHNT, CDR2 YYREEE (reference sequence). CDR3 size: 16 residues. V lost 2 bases to trimming and J lost 3 bases, with 16 bases between them. The CDR3 DNA follows: TGTGCCAGCAGCTTCCGCGGCGGGGTGGGAACAGATACGCAGTATTTT. Amino acid sequence: CASSFRGGVGTDTQYF.

J is TRBJ2-7 and V is TRBV28; 8 nucleotides match TRBD1. The trim removed 4 bases at V and 0 bases at J, leaving 11 bases unmatched. The CDR3 has 17 amino acids. Germline lookup yields CDR1 MDHEN and CDR2 SYDVKM. CDR3 nucleotide sequence: TGTGCCAGCAGTTCGCCATACGGGACAGGATCCTCCTACGAGCAGTACGTC. Its translation: CASSSPYGTGSSYEQYV.